These 7 T cell receptor beta chains share one sample of origin, sequenced in a study of regulatory T cells in long-lasting Graves disease. Time point indicated: persistent/refractory GD, antithyroid drugs over 5 years with positive TRAb. Following extraction of RNA from PBMCs, that RNA was used to make the TCR library. To make TCR beta libraries, researchers used iRepertoire HTBI primers and Arm-PCR of CDR3 regions. TCRdb redid the calling of the multiplex PCR reads with MiXCR, one entry per CDR3 protein. The sample shows under 500,000 distinct CDR3 sequences, about 20% of them seen only once. Material: peripheral blood mononuclear cells (PBMCs), obtained when the disease was refractory, from a patient treated with antithyroid drugs. The receptors stem from a female donor with Graves disease.

The gene calls are TRBV20-1 and TRBJ2-1; 8 positions agree with TRBD1. CDR1 is DFQATT, CDR2 SNEGSKA, per germline (reference sequence). CDR3 length equals 15 residues. V lost 1 base and J lost 8; bases outside the gene matches: 10. The CDR3 reads CSARVETGVSDEQFF. Here the CDR3 DNA reads TGCAGTGCTAGAGTCGAGACAGGGGTTTCGGATGAGCAGTTCTTC.

This clonotype was seen a handful of times. The chain links TRBV4-1 to TRBJ1-5; no firm D call. This CDR3 region has 13 residues. Germline CDR1 reads MGHRA; CDR2 reads YSYEKL. V lost 0 bases, J lost 4 bases, and 4 bases lay in between. CDR3 sequence: CASSQDENQPQHF. CDR3 in DNA: TGCGCCAGCAGCCAAGACGAGAATCAGCCCCAGCATTTT.

For this clonotype: This clone may be a read error of a much larger clone one base away. V gene TRBV2 combines with J gene TRBJ1-6; possible D gene TRBD1, 6 bases. The V end lost 8 bases, the J end lost 10 bases, and 21 bases lay between the germline ends. Germline CDR1 is SNHLY and CDR2 is FYNNEI. The CDR3 extends over 15 amino acids. CDR3 coding DNA: TGTGCCAGCGGGGGGGCGGAAGGCGGGCGGTCACCCCTCCACTTT. Residues: CASGGAEGGRSPLHF.

A remark on this clonotype: This clone may be a read error of a much larger clone one base away. The chain links TRBV6-5 to TRBJ1-2, with 12 bases fitting TRBD1. Germline V lookup: CDR1 MNHEY, CDR2 SVGAGI. The CDR3 spans 19 residues. CDR3 DNA sequence: TGTGCCAGCAGTTATTCCCCTCTGGGACAGGGGGCAGAGAACTATGACTACACCTTC. Translation gives CASSYSPLGQGAENYDYTF.

This clonotype was observed many times. The rearrangement uses TRBV15 and TRBJ1-2; the D gene is possibly TRBD1 (5 bases). The CDR3 spans 16 residues. Germline V CDR1 and CDR2: LNHNV, YYDKDF (reference sequence). V was shortened by 5 bases and J by 6 bases, with 22 bases between the two germline ends. The CDR3 bases are TGTGCCACCAGCCGGGACCGCCGGGGTTTCGTGGATGGCTACACCTTC. This sequence encodes CATSRDRRGFVDGYTF. Together with reference TRBV15 and TRBJ1-2, the CDR3 gives the full variable domain: DAMVIQNPRYQVTQFGKPVTLSCSQTLNHNVMYWYQQKSSQAPKLLFHYYDKDFNNEADTPDNFQSRRPNTSFCFLDIRSPGLGDTAMYLCATSRDRRGFVDGYTFGSGTRLTVV.

J is TRBJ2-7 and V is TRBV4-1, with TRBD2 matching 7 bases. CDR3 length: 15 residues. The V segment lost 2 bases and the J segment 3 bases; nucleotides outside the gene matches: 7. Germline V lookup: CDR1 MGHRA, CDR2 YSYEKL. The CDR3 DNA reads TGCGCCAGCAGCCAAAGTCCGGGGGGAAGCTACGAGCAGTACTTC. Amino acid sequence: CASSQSPGGSYEQYF.

This clonotype was seen many times. This chain links TRBV27 with TRBJ1-2; D is ambiguous. The V and J ends lost 8 bases and 7 bases respectively, with 17 bases between them. From germline, CDR1 is MNHEY and CDR2 SMNVEV (reference sequence). This CDR3 contains 13 residues. The CDR3 sequence: CASGTARGSGYTF. In DNA form, the CDR3 reads TGTGCCAGCGGAACAGCGCGTGGTTCTGGCTACACCTTC.